Below, 3 T cell receptor beta chains from the same sample are listed, as sequenced in a study of OX40 agonist ivuxolimab in advanced cancers. The repertoire was sequenced with immunoSEQ multiplex PCR; TCRdb's copy has only in-frame clones and lacks some. The sample lists approximately 38,000 clones, around 93% occurring once. The sequences come from CD4+ or CD8+ T cells sorted from blood, collected in a trial of the OX40 agonist ivuxolimab. The receptors come from an adult with an advanced solid tumor such as melanoma, head and neck, liver or kidney cancer.

The chain has TRBV29-1 and TRBJ1-1; no clear D gene. The V gene's germline CDR1 is SQVTM and CDR2 ANQGSEA. There are 14 residues in the CDR3. Between the trimmed V and J ends, which lost 6 bases and 5 bases, there was a span of 19 bases. Here the CDR3 reads CSVAVARVDTEAFF. In nucleotides, the CDR3 is TGCAGCGTAGCAGTCGCTCGGGTGGATACTGAAGCTTTCTTT.

The V and J genes are TRBV30 and TRBJ1-2; D uncertain. V dropped 4 bases and J dropped 5 bases, with 11 bases sitting between them. The CDR3 consists of 12 residues. CDR1 and CDR2 (germline): GTSNPN, SVGIG (reference sequence). Written as DNA, the CDR3 is TGTGCCTGGAAACCTCTGGGGTATGGCTACACCTTC. This gives the protein CAWKPLGYGYTF.

The chain's CDR3 is CASSRGVAGGHEQFF. The CDR3 coding sequence is TGTGCCAGCAGCCGAGGGGTAGCGGGAGGGCATGAGCAGTTCTTC. The chain has TRBV6-5 and TRBJ2-1; 11 bases are shared with TRBD2. After removal of 6 bases from V and 8 bases from J, the junction contained 9 bases not matched to a gene. Germline V gives CDR1 MNHEY, CDR2 SVGAGI. This CDR3 contains 15 residues.